The 8 T cell receptor beta chains below come from one sample, sequenced in a study of T cell clones after liver transplantation. Profiling relied on immunoSEQ multiplex PCR, and the TCRdb table lists in-frame clones only, not all of them. The table has some 120,000 clones, roughly nine tenths seen once; the top ten hold more than 0.8%. The sequences come from CD4+ T cells from blood, collected 12 months after liver transplant. These receptors were obtained from a human patient who received a liver transplant. Some T cells may have originated in the graft donor.

This clone appeared a single time. The rearrangement links TRBV19 to TRBJ1-5, with 9 nucleotides matching TRBD1. Germline CDR1 LNHDA, CDR2 SQIVND (reference sequence). After removal of 4 bases from V and 2 bases from J, the junction contained 3 bases not matched to a gene. This CDR3 contains 15 residues. CDR3 bases: TGTGCCAGTAGTAGGGACAGGGCTGGCAATCAGCCCCAGCATTTT. Encoded protein: CASSRDRAGNQPQHF.

Here the CDR3 DNA reads TGTGCCAGCAGCTTAGCCCCTACCATCCACAATGAGCAGTTCTTC. Its translation: CASSLAPTIHNEQFF. The rearrangement links TRBV7-2 to TRBJ2-1; no definite D call. CDR3 size: 15 residues. Germline CDR1 reads SGHTA; CDR2 reads FQGNSA. Trimming removed 0 bases from V and 5 bases from J, with 11 bases in between.

The chain joins TRBV4-1 to TRBJ1-1; D unclear. V gave up 1 base and J gave up 4 bases, with 7 bases separating them. The CDR3 consists of 13 residues. Germline lookup yields CDR1 MGHRA and CDR2 YSYEKL. CDR3 sequence (DNA): TGCGCCAGCAGCCAAGTTGAGGGCACTGAAGCTTTCTTT. Translating gives CASSQVEGTEAFF.

J is TRBJ2-3 and V is TRBV19; D perhaps matches TRBD1 (5 bases). V was cut by 4 bases and J by 2 bases, with 13 bases left in between. The CDR3 length is 15 residues. CDR1 LNHDA and CDR2 SQIVND come from the germline V gene (reference sequence). The CDR3 bases are TGTGCCAGTAGTACCTTGGACACGTACACAGATACGCAGTATTTT. Translated, it gives CASSTLDTYTDTQYF.

The chain couples TRBV19 to TRBJ2-5; perhaps TRBD1 as D (5 bases). Trimming took 0 bases from V and 10 from J, leaving 18 bases between them. The germline V gene has CDR1 LNHDA and CDR2 SQIVND (reference sequence). The CDR3 sequence is 15 residues long. This CDR3 is CASSIDFPPRDYQYF. The CDR3 nucleotides are TGTGCCAGTAGTATAGATTTTCCGCCCAGGGATTACCAGTACTTC. Drawing the rest from reference TRBV19 and TRBJ2-5, the complete variable domain is DGGITQSPKYLFRKEGQNVTLSCEQNLNHDAMYWYRQDPGQGLRLIYYSQIVNDFQKGDIAEGYSVSREKKESFPLTVTSAQKNPTAFYLCASSIDFPPRDYQYFGPGTRLLVL.

The J gene is TRBJ1-4, the V gene TRBV5-1, with 8 bases fitting TRBD1. Per germline, CDR1 SGHRS and CDR2 YFSETQ. The CDR3 runs to 15 residues. J gave up 6 bases and V 2 bases, and 6 bases lay outside the gene matches. CDR3 residues: CASSFGRGRDEKLFF. The DNA for the CDR3 is TGCGCCAGCAGCTTTGGCAGGGGGCGGGATGAAAAACTGTTTTTT.

The CDR3 region is CASSLGRTGELFF. In DNA form, the CDR3 reads TGTGCCAGCTCACTTGGACGCACCGGGGAGCTGTTTTTT. This chain connects TRBV18 to TRBJ2-2; D unclear. The V gene lost 4 bases and the J gene lost 4 bases, with 7 bases spanning the gap. Germline V gives CDR1 KGHSH, CDR2 LQKENI. This CDR3 comprises 13 residues.

In its sample, this clone was seen once. This sequence joins TRBV4-1 and TRBJ1-2, with D possibly being TRBD1 (6 bases). Trimming cost V 0 bases and J 8 bases, with 13 bases left between them. From germline, CDR1 is MGHRA and CDR2 YSYEKL. The CDR3 sequence is 14 residues long. The CDR3 coding sequence is TGCGCCAGCAGCCAAGATCCAGGGGAGGGCGGCTACACCTTC. Its protein is CASSQDPGEGGYTF.